This T cell receptor (beta chain) originates from a study of beta chain features in type 1 diabetes. As to this clone: Antigen: not known.

A sort by CD45RO/CCR7/CD25/CD127/CD95/CD27 yielded CD4+ naive, central memory, regulatory and stem cell-like memory cells. The study reverse transcribed the entire isolated RNA, so it sequenced expressed TCRB transcripts. Profiling relied on immunoSEQ multiplex PCR, and the TCRdb table lists in-frame clones only, not all of them. The repertoire holds hundreds of thousands of clones, roughly 12% seen once, with less than 0.025% in the top ten. This CDR3 has 12 amino acids. The germline V and J ends were trimmed by 4 bases and 5 bases, with 8 bases remaining between them. Germline values: CDR1 MGHDK, CDR2 SYGVNS. Study findings and constraints: Shortening that was moderate but significant affected the TCRB CDR3s of Type 1 diabetes patients in all four CD4+ subsets. An over-representation of cells with high TCR expression could result from cDNA sequencing.

Sample: naive CD4+ T cells from blood. This chain connects TRBV25-1 to TRBJ1-2; D is unclear. This TCR was sampled from a man between 18 and 35 years old with type 1 diabetes. The CDR3 coding sequence is TGTGCCAGCAGTGTCGGTGAATATGGCTACACCTTC. Translated: CASSVGEYGYTF.